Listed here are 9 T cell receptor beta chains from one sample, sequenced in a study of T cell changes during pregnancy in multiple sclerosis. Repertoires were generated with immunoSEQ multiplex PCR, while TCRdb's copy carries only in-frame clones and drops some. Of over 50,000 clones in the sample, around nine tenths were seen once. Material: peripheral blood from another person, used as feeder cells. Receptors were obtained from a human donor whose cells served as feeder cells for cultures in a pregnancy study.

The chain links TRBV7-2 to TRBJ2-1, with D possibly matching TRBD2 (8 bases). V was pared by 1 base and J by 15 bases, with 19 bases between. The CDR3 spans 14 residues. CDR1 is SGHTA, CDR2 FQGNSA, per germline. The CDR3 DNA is TGTGCCAGCAGCTTAGATCGGGAGGGGGCCATGGGGTTCTTC. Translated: CASSLDREGAMGFF.

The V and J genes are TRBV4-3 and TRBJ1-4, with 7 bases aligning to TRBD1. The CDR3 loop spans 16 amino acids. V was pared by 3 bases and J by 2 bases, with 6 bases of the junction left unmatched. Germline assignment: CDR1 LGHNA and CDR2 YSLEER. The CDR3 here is CASSQTPQGTNEKLFF. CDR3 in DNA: TGCGCCAGCAGCCAGACACCACAGGGGACTAATGAAAAACTGTTTTTT.

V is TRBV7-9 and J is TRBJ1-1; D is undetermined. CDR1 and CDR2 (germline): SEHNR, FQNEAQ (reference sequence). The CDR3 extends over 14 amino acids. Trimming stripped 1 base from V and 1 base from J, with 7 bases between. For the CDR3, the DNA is TGTGCCAGCAGCTTAGTTGAGGGGAACACTGAAGCTTTCTTT. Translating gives CASSLVEGNTEAFF.

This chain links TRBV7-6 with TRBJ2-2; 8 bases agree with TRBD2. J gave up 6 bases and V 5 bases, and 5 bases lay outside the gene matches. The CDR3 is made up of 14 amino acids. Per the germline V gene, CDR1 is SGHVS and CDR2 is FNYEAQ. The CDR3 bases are TGTGCCAGCAGCCCTCGGACTAGCCCCGGGGAGCTGTTTTTT. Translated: CASSPRTSPGELFF.

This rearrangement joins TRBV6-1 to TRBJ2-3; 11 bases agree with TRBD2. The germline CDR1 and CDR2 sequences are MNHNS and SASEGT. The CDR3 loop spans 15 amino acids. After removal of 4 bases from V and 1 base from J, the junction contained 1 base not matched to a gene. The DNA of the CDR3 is TGTGCCAGCAGTGCACTAGCGGGAGGCACAGATACGCAGTATTTT. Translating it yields CASSALAGGTDTQYF.

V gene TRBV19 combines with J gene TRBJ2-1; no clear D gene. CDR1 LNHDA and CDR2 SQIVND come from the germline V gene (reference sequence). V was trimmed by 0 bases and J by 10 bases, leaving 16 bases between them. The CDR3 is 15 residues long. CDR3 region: CASSIDLTASLEQFF. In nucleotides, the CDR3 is TGTGCCAGTAGTATAGATTTAACTGCATCATTGGAGCAGTTCTTC.

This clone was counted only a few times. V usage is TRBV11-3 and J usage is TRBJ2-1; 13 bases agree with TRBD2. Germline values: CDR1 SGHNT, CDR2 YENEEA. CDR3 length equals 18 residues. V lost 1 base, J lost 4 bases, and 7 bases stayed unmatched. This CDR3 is CASSLVGTSGARYNEQFF. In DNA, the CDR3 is TGTGCCAGCAGCTTAGTGGGGACTAGCGGGGCCCGTTACAATGAGCAGTTCTTC. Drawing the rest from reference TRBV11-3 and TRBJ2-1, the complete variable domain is EAGVVQSPRYKIIEKKQPVAFWCNPISGHNTLYWYLQNLGQGPELLIRYENEEAVDDSQLPKDRFSAERLKGVDSTLKIQPAELGDSAVYLCASSLVGTSGARYNEQFFGPGTRLTVL.

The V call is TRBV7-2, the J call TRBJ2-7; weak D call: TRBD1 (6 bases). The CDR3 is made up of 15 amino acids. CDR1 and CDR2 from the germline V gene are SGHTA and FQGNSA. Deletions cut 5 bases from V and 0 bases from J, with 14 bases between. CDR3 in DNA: TGTGCCAGCAGCGAACGTGGACAGACCTCCTACGAGCAGTACTTC. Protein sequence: CASSERGQTSYEQYF. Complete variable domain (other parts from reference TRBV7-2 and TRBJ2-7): GAGVSQSPSNKVTEKGKDVELRCDPISGHTALYWYRQSLGQGLEFLIYFQGNSAPDKSGLPSDRFSAERTGGSVSTLTIQRTQQEDSAVYLCASSERGQTSYEQYFGPGTRLTVT.

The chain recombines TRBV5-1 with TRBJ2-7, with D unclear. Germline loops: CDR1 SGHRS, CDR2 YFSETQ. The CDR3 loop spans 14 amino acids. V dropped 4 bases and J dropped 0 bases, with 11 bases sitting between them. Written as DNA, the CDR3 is TGCGCCAGCAGCACGGCGGATAGCTCCTACGAGCAGTACTTC. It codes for CASSTADSSYEQYF. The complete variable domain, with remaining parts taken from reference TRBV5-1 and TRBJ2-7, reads KAGVTQTPRYLIKTRGQQVTLSCSPISGHRSVSWYQQTPGQGLQFLFEYFSETQRNKGNFPGRFSGRQFSNSRSEMNVSTLELGDSALYLCASSTADSSYEQYFGPGTRLTVT.